This T cell receptor beta chain was sequenced in a study of early T cells in non-severe SARS-CoV-2 infection. On the study more broadly: The study sequenced bulk RNA from unsorted whole blood, with chains unpaired. Study results and limitations: The study's VDJdb matching favored anti-spike CD8 responses and missed private and CD4 specificities.

As regards this clonotype: Antigen specificity is unknown.

The protocol attached unique molecular identifiers to individual cDNA molecules. TCRdb reprocessed the 5' RACE reads with MiXCR, giving one entry per CDR3 protein. The sample contains some 62,000 distinct CDR3 sequences, approximately 9% of which appear only once. J was trimmed by 2 bases and V by 2 bases; bases with no gene match: 4. This CDR3 has 15 amino acids. The germline CDR1 and CDR2 sequences are SNHLY and FYNNEI. The rearrangement uses TRBV2 and TRBJ1-2; 8 nucleotides match TRBD1. The sequencing sample was made of whole blood. The TCR sequence derives from an adult who was a healthcare worker with PCR-confirmed SARS-CoV-2 infection or an uninfected control (not recorded which). In nucleotides, the CDR3 is TGTGCCAGCAGTGAAATCAGGGGGCGGAACTATGGCTACACCTTC. Translating gives CASSEIRGRNYGYTF.